This T cell receptor beta chain was observed in a study of T cells after yellow fever vaccination. CDR1 and CDR2 (germline): LGHDT, YNNKEL (reference sequence). The ends were cut back, 1 base at V and 3 bases at J, with 3 bases in the middle. There are 13 residues in the CDR3. In TCRdb, the 5' RACE reads were re-called with MiXCR into one record per CDR3 protein. The sample holds some 320,000 distinct CDR3 sequences, about 9.5% seen once. The sample in question was PBMCs, obtained on the day of the first yellow fever vaccination. This sequence joins TRBV3-1 and TRBJ1-4; D is undetermined. The clonotype comes from a man aged 18 to 35 who received the YFV17D yellow fever vaccine. The CDR3: CASSQAPNEKLFF. The CDR3 bases are TGTGCCAGCAGCCAAGCTCCTAATGAAAAACTGTTTTTT.